The next 6 T cell receptor beta chains were all read from a single sample in a study of response to subunit inactivated influenza vaccine. From the RT-PCR reads, TCRdb called clonotypes with MiXCR, one entry per CDR3 protein. The data contain about 570,000 distinct CDR3 sequences, 11% of them singletons. These same data were also listed under a study on T cells expressing NK-cell markers. That work states: 5'RACE template switching with UMIs generated TCR beta cDNA.

The source was PBMCs from blood, collected on the day of vaccination. These receptors all stem from a man aged 50 or older who received an inactivated influenza vaccine.

The CDR3 loop reads CASIPPSTDTQYF. The CDR3 DNA follows: TGTGCCAGCATCCCCCCTAGCACAGATACGCAGTATTTT. J is TRBJ2-3 and V is TRBV2; D remains ambiguous. V lost 7 bases and J lost 0, with 8 bases in between. Germline lookup yields CDR1 SNHLY and CDR2 FYNNEI. The length of the CDR3 is 13 residues.

This clonotype was found a few times. J is TRBJ1-1 and V is TRBV11-1, with D hard to call. CDR3 length: 18 residues. Trimming cost V 3 bases and J 6 bases, with 26 bases left between them. Germline V gives CDR1 SGHAT, CDR2 FQDESV (reference sequence). Here the CDR3 DNA reads TGTGCCAGCAGCTTGTGGCAGTTGCCCAAGCTCGGAATATCTGAAGCTTTCTTT. Its protein is CASSLWQLPKLGISEAFF.

The table lists this clonotype with many counts. The rearrangement links TRBV28 to TRBJ1-1; D remains ambiguous. CDR3 size: 11 residues. The ends were cut back, 11 bases at V and 4 bases at J, with 11 bases in the middle. Germline loops: CDR1 MDHEN, CDR2 SYDVKM. The CDR3 spells CASGRGTEAFF. The CDR3 region has the DNA TGTGCCTCCGGGCGGGGCACTGAAGCTTTCTTT.

This clonotype was found a few times. The chain combines TRBV30 with TRBJ2-5; no definite D call. The germline CDR1 and CDR2 sequences are GTSNPN and SVGIG (reference sequence). The CDR3 covers 12 residues. V lost 0 bases and J 5 bases, leaving 7 bases between the germline ends. In nucleotides, the CDR3 is TGTGCCTGGAGTGTAAGGTGGGAGACCCAGTACTTC. This sequence encodes CAWSVRWETQYF.

With regard to this clonotype: The CDR3 does not end in the conserved phenylalanine or tryptophan, so this is likely a read error. The chain joins TRBV5-1 to TRBJ2-3; TRBD2 matches 12 bases. This CDR3 is 19 amino acids long. Germline V gives CDR1 SGHRS, CDR2 YFSETQ. V shed 0 bases, J shed 0 bases, and the junction held 8 bases outside the gene matches. The CDR3: CASSLGLAGAGPSTDTQYS. The CDR3 bases are TGCGCCAGCAGCTTGGGACTAGCGGGGGCCGGTCCTAGCACAGATACGCAGTATTCT.

This clonotype was picked up many times. The chain combines TRBV7-9 with TRBJ1-4, with D perhaps matching TRBD1 (6 bases). The CDR3 spans 15 residues. Per the germline V gene, CDR1 is SEHNR and CDR2 is FQNEAQ (reference sequence). Trimming left V 1 base short and J 7 bases short, with 13 bases between. This CDR3 is CASSLGGTGIEKLFF. CDR3 sequence (DNA): TGTGCCAGCAGCTTAGGGGGTACAGGGATTGAAAAACTGTTTTTT.